The 6 T cell receptor beta chains listed next were all sequenced from one sample in a study of post-analysis software for immune sequencing data (dated by TCRdb to between 2014 and 2017). The paper as a whole reports these results and caveats: Roughly 5 TRBV segments, including TRBV5-6, TRBV5-1 and TRBV20-1, were significantly more frequent in patients than controls.

Their antigens remain unidentified. Library preparation employed PCR. Sequencing was performed on an Illumina HiSeq 2500. To reduce PCR and sequencing biases, unique molecular identifiers were built into the TCR beta cDNA libraries. The raw public reads went through TCRdb reprocessing: fastp at Q25, MiXCR clone calling, in-frame beta chains kept. Entries are consolidated by CDR3 protein sequence, retaining the most common genes and DNA. This sample is represented by about 430,000 distinct CDR3 sequences; more than 30% of them were singletons. Together, the top ten hold 7.6% of the sample. Material for sequencing was blood. Source of these receptors: a girl under 10 years old with multiple sclerosis.

This chain uses TRBV27 with TRBJ1-1; the match to TRBD1 covers 7 bases. This CDR3 region has 14 residues. V shed 4 bases, J shed 1 base, and the junction held 3 bases outside the gene matches. The V gene's germline CDR1 is MNHEY and CDR2 SMNVEV (reference sequence). The CDR3 DNA reads as TGTGCCAGCAGTTGGAACAGGGGGAACACTGAAGCTTTCTTT. This gives the protein CASSWNRGNTEAFF.

The table lists this clonotype with a few counts. This sequence joins TRBV5-6 and TRBJ1-1; no clear D. Trimming removed 2 bases at V and 1 base at J, with 18 bases between. This CDR3 has 17 residues. Germline CDR1 reads SGHDT; CDR2 reads YYEEEE. As DNA, the CDR3 is TGTGCCAGCAGCTTCGGGAATATGGTAACCTGGAACACTGAAGCTTTCTTT. Protein: CASSFGNMVTWNTEAFF.

This clonotype was observed a handful of times. This chain connects TRBV24-1 to TRBJ1-2, with D tentatively TRBD1 (5 bases). CDR3 length equals 16 residues. Deletions cut 2 bases from V and 3 bases from J, with 15 bases between. Germline V CDR1 and CDR2: KGHDR, SFDVKD. CDR3 sequence (DNA): TGTGCCACCAGTGATTCGGGGGTGGCGAGCTACTATGGCTACACCTTC. Protein product: CATSDSGVASYYGYTF.

The chain employs TRBV10-3 and TRBJ2-1; D gene ambiguous. CDR3 length: 15 amino acids. Trimming pared 2 bases from V and 9 bases from J, leaving 17 bases between. Germline V gene sequence: CDR1 ENHRY, CDR2 SYGVKD. The CDR3 protein is CAISEPTNRAGEQFF. Written as DNA, the CDR3 is TGTGCCATCAGTGAGCCGACAAATAGGGCCGGTGAGCAGTTCTTC.

This chain links TRBV12-3 or TRBV12-4 with TRBJ2-1; D call uncertain. Trimming shortened V by 5 bases and J by 6 bases, and 14 bases separated the two germline ends. The CDR3 is 14 amino acids. CDR3: CASSPRLTLNEQFF. In DNA form, the CDR3 reads TGTGCCAGCAGTCCCCGTCTTACCCTCAATGAGCAGTTCTTC.

This clonotype turned up a few times. This rearrangement joins TRBV9 to TRBJ2-1, with 7 nucleotides matching TRBD2. V shed 0 bases and J 1 base; nucleotides not matched to a gene: 4. Looked up from germline, CDR1 is SGDLS and CDR2 is YYNGEE. The CDR3 totals 16 residues. CDR3 in amino acids: CASSVVGTTSYNEQFF. CDR3 nucleotide sequence: TGTGCCAGCAGCGTAGTGGGGACTACGTCCTACAATGAGCAGTTCTTC.